Following are 5 T cell receptor beta chains from one sample sequenced in a study of long-term antiretroviral therapy in people with HIV. The assay, immunoSEQ v3.0, was run at survey level. The data were produced by immunoSEQ multiplex PCR, yet TCRdb's version contains in-frame clones alone and is incomplete. The sample lists about 22,000 clones, 79% occurring once. The sequencing used unsorted PBMCs, collected 1.2 years after starting antiretroviral therapy. Receptors originate from a woman aged 40 to 50 with HIV.

This clone is a singleton in its sample. This chain joins TRBV27 and TRBJ2-7; TRBD2 aligns across 13 bases. CDR3 length: 18 amino acids. V was clipped by 5 bases and J by 1 base; unmatched bases: 11. CDR1 and CDR2 from the germline V gene are MNHEY and SMNVEV (reference sequence). The CDR3 DNA sequence: TGTGCCAGCAGTCACGTCGGACTAGCGGGAGAGAGATCCTACGAGCAGTACTTC. Translated: CASSHVGLAGERSYEQYF.

The gene calls are TRBV4-1 and TRBJ2-3; 9 bases fit TRBD1. The length of the CDR3 is 17 residues. Per germline, CDR1 MGHRA and CDR2 YSYEKL. V shed 1 base, J shed 4 bases, and the junction held 9 bases outside the gene matches. CDR3 nucleotides: TGCGCCAGCAGCCAAGTTCGACAGGGGGTAAGGGCAGATACGCAGTATTTT. This gives the protein CASSQVRQGVRADTQYF.

This sequence joins TRBV6-5 and TRBJ2-1, with 8 bases identical to TRBD1. Trimming took 6 bases from V and 2 from J; bases not matched to a gene: 6. CDR3 length equals 15 residues. Germline V gives CDR1 MNHEY, CDR2 SVGAGI. The CDR3 nucleotides are TGTGCCAGCAGCTCGACAGGGGTTCCCTACAATGAGCAGTTCTTC. Translated: CASSSTGVPYNEQFF.

This chain joins TRBV9 and TRBJ1-1, with D perhaps matching TRBD1 (5 bases). The germline V gene has CDR1 SGDLS and CDR2 YYNGEE. Trimming cost V 3 bases and J 5 bases, with 8 bases left between them. CDR3 length: 12 amino acids. The chain's CDR3 is CASSAQGTEAFF. CDR3 nucleotide sequence: TGTGCCAGCAGCGCCCAGGGAACTGAAGCTTTCTTT.

V usage is TRBV6-5 and J usage is TRBJ2-7; D is perhaps TRBD2 (7 bases). V lost 6 bases to trimming and J lost 7 bases, with 13 bases between them. The CDR3 totals 12 residues. From germline, CDR1 is MNHEY and CDR2 SVGAGI. CDR3 protein: CASRMRGGEQYF. The CDR3 DNA is TGTGCCAGCAGAATGAGGGGGGGGGAGCAGTACTTC.